The 7 T cell receptor beta chains reported below all come from one sample, sequenced in a study of lymphopenia after photon versus proton radiotherapy. Profiled with immunoSEQ multiplex PCR; TCRdb holds only in-frame clones, not every one. Among 20,000 to 25,000 clones listed, 84% were seen once. The starting material was peripheral blood, obtained from a patient treated with photon-based radiotherapy. All receptors come from a woman in her forties or fifties with pancreatic cancer.

The rearrangement joins TRBV28 to TRBJ1-2, with D perhaps TRBD1 (5 bases). The CDR3 is made up of 13 amino acids. Germline V gene data show CDR1 as MDHEN and CDR2 as SYDVKM. Between the trimmed V and J ends, which lost 5 bases and 6 bases, there was a span of 13 bases. The chain's CDR3 is CASSPPRGHGYTF. In nucleotides, the CDR3 is TGTGCCAGCAGTCCCCCTCGGGGACATGGCTACACCTTC.

This chain connects TRBV9 to TRBJ1-1; D remains ambiguous. Trimming stripped 0 bases from V and 7 bases from J, with 10 bases between. CDR3 size: 13 residues. Germline-derived CDR1 and CDR2 are SGDLS and YYNGEE. CDR3 protein: CASSVDNTGEAFF. The CDR3 nucleotides are TGTGCCAGCAGCGTAGATAATACGGGTGAAGCTTTCTTT.

This clone was seen just once. The chain links TRBV19 to TRBJ1-5; D gene unclear. The CDR3 is 17 amino acids. CDR1 and CDR2 (germline): LNHDA, SQIVND (reference sequence). Trimming stripped 1 base from V and 6 bases from J, with 19 bases between. The DNA for the CDR3 is TGTGCCAGTAGTATAGGAGATCGGGGAATTTTGGGTCAGCCCCAGCATTTT. It codes for CASSIGDRGILGQPQHF.

This clone is a singleton in its sample. The chain joins TRBV30 to TRBJ2-1; possible D gene TRBD2, 5 bases. The germline gives CDR1 GTSNPN, CDR2 SVGIG (reference sequence). Trimming took off 5 bases at V and 10 bases at J, with 15 bases between the two ends. The CDR3 is 12 residues long. The CDR3 reads CAWSQLGVEQFF. In nucleotides, the CDR3 is TGTGCCTGGTCCCAACTAGGCGTGGAGCAGTTCTTC.

By share, this clone ranks as medium-sized (0.01 to 0.1%). The rearrangement links TRBV14 to TRBJ2-7; no definite D call. The ends were cut back, 0 bases at V and 6 bases at J, with 9 bases in the middle. The CDR3 contains 13 residues. Germline V gene sequence: CDR1 SGHDN, CDR2 FVKESK. Here the CDR3 reads CASSQEVRREQYF. CDR3 DNA sequence: TGTGCCAGCAGCCAAGAAGTTCGGCGCGAGCAGTACTTC.

Here the CDR3 reads CASSLGEGGYYGYTF. The DNA for the CDR3 is TGCGCCAGCAGCTTGGGGGAAGGGGGCTACTATGGCTACACCTTC. The chain uses TRBV5-1 and TRBJ1-2, with 7 bases that match TRBD1. V lost 0 bases and J lost 3; bases outside the gene matches: 5. There are 15 residues in the CDR3. Germline V CDR1 and CDR2: SGHRS, YFSETQ.

The V and J genes are TRBV7-3 and TRBJ1-1; 9 bases map to TRBD1. Germline V gene data show CDR1 as SGHTA and CDR2 as FQGTGA. This CDR3 contains 15 residues. V lost 4 bases and J lost 3; bases outside the gene matches: 6. CDR3 sequence reads: CASSSYRGQDTEAFF. The CDR3 DNA sequence: TGTGCCAGCAGCTCATACAGGGGGCAGGACACTGAAGCTTTCTTT.